Included here is one T cell receptor beta chain sequence, with context. The clone's antigen remains unknown. Base-call qualities are not available, and no considerably larger clone is one nucleotide away. The data stem from a study of blood T cell repertoires in COVID-19 (dated by TCRdb to 2018 to 2021). About the full investigation: Samples from collaborators originated in the United States, Italy and Spain and spanned both the acute and convalescent phases of COVID-19. A freely available public database, intended as a resource for researchers studying the immune response to SARS-CoV-2, is where the repertoires were released. Deeply sampled blood TCRbeta repertoires from subjects exposed to, actively infected with, or recovered from COVID-19 were included in the dataset. The material from the prospective study consisted of cDNA or gDNA derived from T cells, B-cell-depleted T cells, or PBMCs. The samples were drawn from the first 160 participants of the ongoing ImmuneRACE study and from 950 to 1,500 subjects provided by 6 global collaborators. Where available, HLA class I and class II types were taken from metadata supplied by the sample provider and were not determined by assay-based typing. Sample metadata almost always included a de-identified subject ID, COVID-19 status, age in years and sex.

At one collaborating source in Seattle, patients were enrolled during active infection and were followed longitudinally through the course of disease. The collaborating institutions used their own protocols to collect whole blood in K2EDTA tubes. For TCRbeta analysis, collaborators shipped samples in one of three forms: frozen whole blood, isolated PBMCs, or DNA extracted from either of those sample types. Sequences SGHRS (CDR1) and YFSETQ (CDR2) are obtained from the germline V gene. V is trimmed back by 4 bases and J by 2 bases, and the junction contains 10 bases that no gene match accounts for. Including the terminal cysteine and phenylalanine, the CDR3 comprises 16 residues. The only DNA kept is the CDR3, 48 bases in frame from the first base. Results and caveats for the whole study, not just this receptor: Clinical and demographic metadata were provided uncurated, with the amount varying by source and participant.

The immunoSEQ Assay, a bias-controlled multiplex PCR, was used to amplify TCRbeta CDR3 regions from genomic DNA. The study's processing was this. The number of nucleated cells in each sample was estimated by amplification of reference gene primers within the assay. Sequence reads were collapsed and filtered to measure the absolute abundance of every unique TCRbeta CDR3 rearrangement. Productive Simpson clonality was computed per sample as the square root of Simpson's diversity index over productive rearrangements. TCRdb obtained this table from immuneACCESS and retained in-frame rearrangements with V and J assigned. These tables miss some clones; where compared with another copy, unresolved V genes account for less than half of the shortfall, and the remainder is unexplained. From that table come the V and J calls and clone size; the DNA was used to work out D and trimming. In all, the sample holds roughly 340,000 clones, and about nine tenths of those were seen once. The leading ten clones occupy 6% to 8% of the sample.

The chain links TRBV5-1 with TRBJ1-2, and TRBD1 aligns with 8 junction nucleotides. This clonotype originated in a woman between 70 and 85 years old with COVID-19, enrolled during active disease. Sequenced material: peripheral blood. The CDR3 has the sequence CASSLQTGEVNYGYTF. DNA sequence: TGCGCCAGCAGCCTCCAGACAGGGGAAGTCAACTATGGCTACACCTTC. Reference TRBV5-1 and TRBJ1-2 proteins supply the regions before and after the CDR3; the full variable domain is: KAGVTQTPRYLIKTRGQQVTLSCSPISGHRSVSWYQQTPGQGLQFLFEYFSETQRNKGNFPGRFSGRQFSNSRSEMNVSTLELGDSALYLCASSLQTGEVNYGYTFGSGTRLTVV.